The subject of this entry is one TCR beta chain. This specimen comes from a study of blood T cell repertoires in COVID-19. TCRdb's table, derived via immunoSEQ multiplex PCR, lists solely in-frame clones and lacks some. The table records approximately 270,000 clones, approximately 85% of them present only once. The length of the CDR3 is 14 residues. Trimming took 2 bases from V and 1 from J, leaving 9 bases between them. Germline V gene lookup returns CDR1 SGHRS and CDR2 YFSETQ. The sample comprised peripheral blood. This clonotype originated in a human donor with COVID-19, enrolled during active disease. The donor label of this sample is uncertain. The rearrangement joins TRBV5-1 to TRBJ1-1, with D perhaps matching TRBD1 (6 bases). Here the CDR3 DNA reads TGCGCCAGCAGCTTCCAGGGGCAGAACACTGAAGCTTTCTTT. Protein: CASSFQGQNTEAFF.